The 23 T cell receptor beta chains below come from one sample, sequenced in a study of blood T cell repertoires in COVID-19 (dated by TCRdb to between 2020 and 2021). Libraries came from the immunoSEQ multiplex PCR assay. The source is immuneACCESS, and TCRdb retained only in-frame sequences with V and J called. Part of the clones is not carried over; for the studies checked, unresolved V genes explain less than half of this, and the remainder is unexplained. The sample includes approximately 220,000 clones, with roughly 89% observed a single time. The ten largest make up 2.5% to 3% of the sample. The sequenced sample was PBMCs or T cells enriched from blood (not recorded which). The source is a woman in her thirties with acute COVID-19.

This clone was seen once. The V call is TRBV7-9, the J call TRBJ2-7; D might be TRBD1 (5 bases). The CDR3 totals 13 residues. CDR1 and CDR2 from the germline V gene are SEHNR and FQNEAQ (reference sequence). Trimming left V 5 bases short and J 6 bases short, with 14 bases between. The CDR3 nucleotides are TGTGCCAGCAGCCCAGAATTTGGGGCCGAGCAGTACTTC. The encoded protein is CASSPEFGAEQYF.

With respect to this clone: Other DNA sequences in the same sample also yield this CDR3. The V and J genes are TRBV6-5 and TRBJ1-1; 8 positions agree with TRBD1. The CDR3 sequence is 14 residues long. In germline, CDR1 is MNHEY, CDR2 SVGAGI. The J segment lost 4 bases and the V segment lost 6 bases, leaving 7 bases of the junction unmatched. CDR3: CASSRDRRSTEAFF. CDR3 DNA: TGTGCCAGCAGCCGGGACAGGCGGTCCACTGAAGCTTTCTTT.

This clone was detected a few times. The V call is TRBV5-4, the J call TRBJ2-5; 7 bases match TRBD1. V gave up 1 base and J gave up 5 bases; unmatched junction bases: 11. CDR1 and CDR2 from the germline V gene are SGHNT and YYREEE (reference sequence). The CDR3 totals 16 residues. CDR3 nucleotides: TGTGCCAGCAGCTTGCAGAGGACAGGCCTGGGGGAGACCCAGTACTTC. This codes for CASSLQRTGLGETQYF.

The rearrangement joins TRBV27 to TRBJ1-5; tentative D call: TRBD1 (6 bases). From germline, CDR1 is MNHEY and CDR2 SMNVEV (reference sequence). This CDR3 has 15 amino acids. Trimming removed 6 bases at V and 1 base at J, with 13 bases between. For the CDR3, the DNA is TGTGCCAGCAGACCTGGACAGATCAGCAATCAGCCCCAGCATTTT. Protein product: CASRPGQISNQPQHF.

The rearrangement uses TRBV6-6 and TRBJ2-7; 7 nucleotides agree with TRBD1. Per the germline V gene, CDR1 is MNHNY and CDR2 is SVGAGI (reference sequence). The CDR3 contains 13 residues. Unmatched junction bases numbered 6, after V lost 7 bases and J lost 3 bases. CDR3 sequence (DNA): TGTGCCAGCAAGCCGGGACAGAACTACGAGCAGTACTTC. This gives the protein CASKPGQNYEQYF.

V is TRBV7-6 and J is TRBJ2-2; 7 bases align to TRBD2. Germline-derived CDR1 and CDR2 are SGHVS and FNYEAQ. This CDR3 is 15 amino acids long. Trimming at V came to 7 bases and at J to 7 bases, leaving 12 bases not matched to a gene. The DNA of the CDR3 is TGTGCCAGCACCCTAGGAGCGGGGCGGGACGGGGAGCTGTTTTTT. It specifies CASTLGAGRDGELFF.

This chain links TRBV27 with TRBJ1-2, with D unresolved. Germline CDR1 is MNHEY and CDR2 is SMNVEV (reference sequence). Trimming pared 5 bases from V and 8 bases from J, leaving 18 bases between. The CDR3 consists of 14 residues. The CDR3 DNA reads as TGTGCCAGCAGTGGGCCGGCAGGTGCGGGGGGCTACACCTTC. As protein: CASSGPAGAGGYTF.

This rearrangement joins TRBV9 to TRBJ2-3, with D perhaps matching TRBD2 (5 bases). Trimming stripped 0 bases from V and 2 bases from J, with 16 bases between. This CDR3 spans 17 amino acids. CDR1 and CDR2 (germline): SGDLS, YYNGEE. CDR3 loop: CASSVEPLTRNTDTQYF. The CDR3, as DNA: TGTGCCAGCAGCGTAGAACCCCTAACTAGAAACACAGATACGCAGTATTTT.

V and J are TRBV11-2 and TRBJ2-5; 12 positions agree with TRBD2. Losses at the gene ends were 1 base for V and 3 bases for J; bases not matched to a gene: 3. The CDR3 sequence is 16 residues long. Germline CDR1 and CDR2: SGHAT and FQNNGV. CDR3: CASSLVLAGGKETQYF. As DNA, the CDR3 is TGTGCCAGCAGCTTAGTACTAGCGGGGGGAAAAGAGACCCAGTACTTC.

The table lists this clone with a count of one. The chain combines TRBV2 with TRBJ2-5; 9 bases are a match to TRBD2. The CDR3 sequence is 15 residues long. V shed 3 bases, J shed 4 bases, and the junction held 6 bases outside the gene matches. Germline CDR1 is SNHLY and CDR2 is FYNNEI. The chain's CDR3 is CASSEVAGALETQYF. Here the CDR3 DNA reads TGTGCCAGCAGTGAGGTAGCGGGGGCTTTAGAGACCCAGTACTTC.

This clone was seen a single time. The chain uses TRBV5-1 and TRBJ1-5; D perhaps matches TRBD1 (5 bases). This CDR3 contains 15 residues. V was shortened by 2 bases and J by 4 bases, with 13 bases between the two germline ends. Per the germline V gene, CDR1 is SGHRS and CDR2 is YFSETQ. The DNA of the CDR3 is TGCGCCAGCAGCTTAACAGGTTACCGGAATCAGCCCCAGCATTTT. The encoded protein is CASSLTGYRNQPQHF.

The CDR3 nucleotides read TGTGCCAGCAGCTGGGAGGCCGGGGAGCTGTTTTTT. Protein sequence: CASSWEAGELFF. The V call is TRBV5-4, the J call TRBJ2-2; a possible D gene is TRBD2 (6 bases). V lost 3 bases and J 6 bases, leaving 6 bases between the germline ends. Germline values: CDR1 SGHNT, CDR2 YYREEE (reference sequence). This CDR3 has 12 amino acids.

V gene TRBV10-1 combines with J gene TRBJ2-1; 9 bases align to TRBD2. The trim removed 2 bases at V and 2 bases at J, leaving 10 bases unmatched. This CDR3 is 18 amino acids long. Looked up from germline, CDR1 is WNHNN and CDR2 is SYGVQD (reference sequence). CDR3 region: CASSEPSGGPYPYNEQFF. The CDR3 DNA follows: TGCGCCAGCAGTGAGCCCAGCGGGGGGCCCTATCCCTACAATGAGCAGTTCTTC.

The V and J genes are TRBV11-2 and TRBJ2-7; 8 positions match TRBD2. The germline V gene has CDR1 SGHAT and CDR2 FQNNGV. With 3 bases clipped from V and 2 bases from J, the junction kept 6 bases outside the gene matches. The CDR3 length is 15 residues. The CDR3 protein is CASSFGAGGAYEQYF. CDR3 DNA: TGTGCCAGCAGCTTTGGGGCGGGGGGTGCCTACGAGCAGTACTTC.

The chain is built from TRBV4-3 and TRBJ2-1; 9 bases match TRBD1. From germline, CDR1 is LGHNA and CDR2 YSLEER. The CDR3 spans 17 residues. The V and J ends lost 3 bases and 1 base, in that order; junction bases with no gene match: 7. In DNA, the CDR3 is TGCGCCAGCAGCCACCGACAGGGGGGGTCGTCCTACAATGAGCAGTTCTTC. Protein sequence: CASSHRQGGSSYNEQFF.

The rearrangement joins TRBV27 to TRBJ2-7; TRBD1 might be the D (6 bases). Germline loops: CDR1 MNHEY, CDR2 SMNVEV (reference sequence). Trimming removed 6 bases from V and 4 bases from J, with 10 bases in between. This CDR3 spans 12 amino acids. The CDR3 nucleotides read TGTGCCAGCAGACAAGGGGGATACGAGCAGTACTTC. It is translated as CASRQGGYEQYF.

This chain uses TRBV27 with TRBJ2-5, with 8 bases lining up with TRBD2. The CDR3 runs 15 residues. After removal of 5 bases from V and 1 base from J, the junction contained 6 bases not matched to a gene. Germline loops: CDR1 MNHEY, CDR2 SMNVEV (reference sequence). CDR3 sequence (DNA): TGTGCCAGCAGTGCGCTAGCGGGCCTCCAAGAGACCCAGTACTTC. This sequence encodes CASSALAGLQETQYF.

The CDR3 nucleotides read TGTGCCAGCACACTTAACAGGGGAGGCGAAGCTTTCTTT. Its protein product is CASTLNRGGEAFF. This rearrangement joins TRBV12-3 or TRBV12-4 to TRBJ1-1, with 7 bases matching TRBD1. V lost 7 bases and J lost 8; bases outside the gene matches: 10. The CDR3 consists of 13 residues.

The rearrangement uses TRBV5-1 and TRBJ1-5, with 11 bases matching TRBD1. This CDR3 contains 14 residues. Germline assignment: CDR1 SGHRS and CDR2 YFSETQ. V lost 4 bases, J lost 5 bases, and 2 bases stayed unmatched. The DNA for the CDR3 is TGCGCCAGCAGCAAGGGACAGGGGGATCAGCCCCAGCATTTT. Residues: CASSKGQGDQPQHF.

The V and J genes are TRBV18 and TRBJ1-2; 7 bases match TRBD1. Trimming at V came to 2 bases and at J to 0 bases, leaving 3 bases not matched to a gene. The CDR3 length is 15 residues. Germline values: CDR1 KGHSH, CDR2 LQKENI. In DNA, the CDR3 is TGTGCCAGCTCACCAGCCCAGGGGGCTAACTATGGCTACACCTTC. Protein sequence: CASSPAQGANYGYTF. The full variable domain, its missing parts supplied by reference TRBV18 and TRBJ1-2, is NAGVMQNPRHLVRRRGQEARLRCSPMKGHSHVYWYRQLPEEGLKFMVYLQKENIIDESGMPKERFSAEFPKEGPSILRIQQVVRGDSAAYFCASSPAQGANYGYTFGSGTRLTVV.

Comment on this clone: The sample has other DNA sequences that encode this CDR3 too. The chain has TRBV2 and TRBJ2-7; a weak D match, TRBD1 (6 bases). Germline CDR1 reads SNHLY; CDR2 reads FYNNEI. Deletions cut 6 bases from V and 3 bases from J, with 9 bases between. This CDR3 has 12 residues. The CDR3 here is CASSETGYEQYF. CDR3 in DNA: TGTGCCAGCAGCGAGACAGGCTACGAGCAGTACTTC. The entire variable domain, with the rest obtained from reference TRBV2 and TRBJ2-7, is as follows: EPEVTQTPSHQVTQMGQEVILRCVPISNHLYFYWYRQILGQKVEFLVSFYNNEISEKSEIFDDQFSVERPDGSNFTLKIRSTKLEDSAMYFCASSETGYEQYFGPGTRLTVT.

The chain links TRBV6-2 or TRBV6-3 to TRBJ1-1; TRBD1 is a possible D gene (6 bases). CDR1 MNHEY and CDR2 SVGEGT come from the germline V gene. V was cut by 5 bases and J by 6 bases, with 19 bases left in between. This CDR3 has 15 amino acids. This chain's CDR3 is CASSQSWDNIAEAFF. Written as DNA, the CDR3 is TGTGCCAGCAGTCAATCGTGGGACAACATCGCTGAAGCTTTCTTT.

The chain uses TRBV28 and TRBJ2-7, with D uncertain. This CDR3 contains 10 residues. CDR1 MDHEN and CDR2 SYDVKM come from the germline V gene. V dropped 6 bases and J dropped 4 bases, with 4 bases sitting between them. The CDR3 spells CASSRYEQYF. The CDR3 DNA sequence: TGTGCCAGCAGCCGTTACGAGCAGTACTTC.